A single sample is the source of the 27 T cell receptor beta chains below, sequenced in a study of OX40 agonist ivuxolimab in advanced cancers. Sequencing was performed with immunoSEQ multiplex PCR; in TCRdb, only in-frame clones are kept and a portion is missing. Here the sample spans about 64,000 clones, approximately 90% being singletons. This specimen consisted of CD4+ or CD8+ T cells sorted from blood, obtained in a trial of the OX40 agonist ivuxolimab. The receptors were gathered from an adult with an advanced solid tumor such as melanoma, head and neck, liver or kidney cancer.

The chain employs TRBV29-1 and TRBJ2-3; 7 bases fit TRBD2. The V and J ends lost 5 bases and 0 bases, in that order; junction bases with no gene match: 14. Germline CDR1 reads SQVTM; CDR2 reads ANQGSEA. This CDR3 comprises 17 residues. The CDR3 loop is CSVLGGQERGSTDTQYF. The CDR3 DNA sequence: TGCAGCGTTCTGGGCGGGCAGGAGCGGGGCAGCACAGATACGCAGTATTTT.

V usage is TRBV6-6 and J usage is TRBJ1-4; 9 bases are shared with TRBD1. Germline CDR1 reads MNHNY; CDR2 reads SVGAGI (reference sequence). The J segment lost 7 bases and the V segment lost 6 bases, leaving 9 bases of the junction unmatched. This CDR3 is 15 amino acids long. The CDR3 protein is CASRPGGTGSEKLFF. DNA for the CDR3: TGTGCCAGCAGACCGGGCGGGACAGGGAGTGAAAAACTGTTTTTT.

This clone turned up a few times. The J gene is TRBJ2-7, the V gene TRBV10-2; D is undetermined. This CDR3 spans 12 amino acids. V gave up 4 bases and J gave up 3 bases, with 7 bases separating them. The germline CDR1 and CDR2 sequences are WSHSY and SAAADI. The CDR3 reads CASSGYSYEQYF. DNA of the CDR3: TGCGCCAGCAGTGGGTACAGCTACGAGCAGTACTTC.

CDR3 sequence (DNA): TGTGCCAGTAGTAGACTAGCGGGAGTAGGCTACGAGCAGTACTTC. It codes for CASSRLAGVGYEQYF. This chain connects TRBV19 to TRBJ2-7; 12 bases fit TRBD2. V was pared by 4 bases and J by 3 bases, with 4 bases of the junction left unmatched. The CDR3 runs 15 residues. Germline assignment: CDR1 LNHDA and CDR2 SQIVND (reference sequence).

V usage is TRBV19 and J usage is TRBJ2-7; 7 bases agree with TRBD1. CDR3 size: 14 residues. The V and J ends lost 9 bases and 2 bases, in that order; junction bases with no gene match: 10. Germline lookup yields CDR1 LNHDA and CDR2 SQIVND (reference sequence). CDR3 protein: CASRPGTATYEQYF. The CDR3 DNA is TGTGCCAGCCGACCGGGGACAGCGACCTACGAGCAGTACTTC. The variable domain in full, completed from reference TRBV19 and TRBJ2-7, reads DGGITQSPKYLFRKEGQNVTLSCEQNLNHDAMYWYRQDPGQGLRLIYYSQIVNDFQKGDIAEGYSVSREKKESFPLTVTSAQKNPTAFYLCASRPGTATYEQYFGPGTRLTVT.

J is TRBJ2-1 and V is TRBV7-2, with 13 bases matching TRBD2. Germline V gives CDR1 SGHTA, CDR2 FQGNSA. The CDR3 spans 16 residues. The trim removed 6 bases at V and 5 bases at J, leaving 7 bases unmatched. CDR3 in amino acids: CASSFSGTSGNNEQFF. DNA for the CDR3: TGTGCCAGCAGTTTTTCCGGGACTAGCGGGAACAATGAGCAGTTCTTC.

V and J are TRBV5-1 and TRBJ1-1, with D perhaps TRBD1 (6 bases). Germline V gene sequence: CDR1 SGHRS, CDR2 YFSETQ. Trimming cost V 4 bases and J 4 bases, with 26 bases left between them. This CDR3 has 18 amino acids. The CDR3 loop reads CASSERPQGSSVGTEAFF. In DNA form, the CDR3 reads TGCGCCAGCAGCGAGAGACCACAGGGTTCTTCGGTGGGCACTGAAGCTTTCTTT.

The rearrangement joins TRBV19 to TRBJ1-4, with 7 positions matching TRBD1. The CDR3 is made up of 15 amino acids. Germline V gives CDR1 LNHDA, CDR2 SQIVND (reference sequence). With 7 bases clipped from V and 6 bases from J, the junction kept 11 bases outside the gene matches. CDR3 sequence: CASTSWDSRYEKLFF. The CDR3 DNA follows: TGTGCCAGTACCTCATGGGACAGTCGTTATGAAAAACTGTTTTTT. Supplemented by reference TRBV19 and TRBJ1-4, the full variable domain reads DGGITQSPKYLFRKEGQNVTLSCEQNLNHDAMYWYRQDPGQGLRLIYYSQIVNDFQKGDIAEGYSVSREKKESFPLTVTSAQKNPTAFYLCASTSWDSRYEKLFFGSGTQLSVL.

This rearrangement joins TRBV14 to TRBJ2-4, with D tentatively TRBD2 (7 bases). V lost 9 bases and J lost 5, with 17 bases in between. The V gene's germline CDR1 is SGHDN and CDR2 FVKESK. The CDR3 is 14 amino acids. The CDR3 nucleotides are TGTGCCAGAGCTACGGGGGGCCTCGAAAACATTCAGTACTTC. Its protein product is CARATGGLENIQYF.

The chain joins TRBV5-1 to TRBJ2-1, with D possibly matching TRBD1 (6 bases). The CDR3 is 17 residues long. The germline V gene encodes CDR1 SGHRS and CDR2 YFSETQ. Trimming pared 0 bases from V and 8 bases from J, leaving 21 bases between. The CDR3 region has the DNA TGCGCCAGCAGCTTGGACCCCCTCCAGGGGCAGGCTTATGAGCAGTTCTTC. Translated: CASSLDPLQGQAYEQFF.

The chain links TRBV5-1 to TRBJ2-2; TRBD1 is a possible D gene (6 bases). Germline CDR1 is SGHRS and CDR2 is YFSETQ. The CDR3 runs 14 residues. Trimming removed 0 bases at V and 3 bases at J, with 6 bases between. CDR3: CASSLDRDTGELFF. The CDR3 DNA reads as TGCGCCAGCAGCTTGGACAGGGACACCGGGGAGCTGTTTTTT.

The chain employs TRBV7-9 and TRBJ2-1, with TRBD2 matching 9 bases. The CDR3 is made up of 14 amino acids. The V and J ends lost 5 bases and 10 bases, in that order; junction bases with no gene match: 9. Germline CDR1 reads SEHNR; CDR2 reads FQNEAQ (reference sequence). This chain's CDR3 is CASSTGTSLREQFF. The CDR3 DNA reads as TGTGCCAGCAGCACCGGGACTAGCCTTCGGGAGCAGTTCTTC.

The chain is built from TRBV5-1 and TRBJ2-7, with 8 bases fitting TRBD2. CDR3 size: 14 residues. Germline V gene data show CDR1 as SGHRS and CDR2 as YFSETQ. The junction had 10 bases not matched to a gene; V was cut back by 1 base and J by 10 bases. In nucleotides, the CDR3 is TGCGCCAGCAGCTTGACTAGCGGCCTGGTCGAACAGTACTTC. Its protein product is CASSLTSGLVEQYF.

The CDR3: CASSEFTSANYGYTF. The CDR3 nucleotides are TGTGCCAGCAGTGAATTCACTTCCGCTAACTATGGCTACACCTTC. The chain couples TRBV2 to TRBJ1-2; D is unclear. The germline V and J ends were trimmed by 2 bases and 0 bases, with 10 bases remaining between them. The germline gives CDR1 SNHLY, CDR2 FYNNEI. The CDR3 consists of 15 residues.

This sequence joins TRBV7-6 and TRBJ2-5; D tentatively reads TRBD1 or TRBD2 (6 bases each). CDR1 SGHVS and CDR2 FNYEAQ come from the germline V gene. The V and J ends lost 3 bases and 5 bases respectively, with 10 bases between them. The length of the CDR3 is 13 residues. The CDR3 region has the DNA TGTGCCAGCAGCTTCGGGGGCCGGGAGACCCAGTACTTC. This encodes CASSFGGRETQYF.

V and J are TRBV10-1 and TRBJ2-3; the D gene is possibly TRBD2 (6 bases). Germline CDR1 and CDR2: WNHNN and SYGVQD (reference sequence). The CDR3 sequence is 13 residues long. Trimming pared 6 bases from V and 4 bases from J, leaving 11 bases between. The CDR3 DNA is TGCGCCAGCAGACGGCGGGAACCAGATACGCAGTATTTT. As protein: CASRRREPDTQYF.

The V gene is TRBV11-2, the J gene TRBJ1-1; D not certain. The CDR3 totals 15 residues. Germline loops: CDR1 SGHAT, CDR2 FQNNGV. The V end lost 2 bases, the J end lost 4 bases, and 14 bases lay between the germline ends. The CDR3 DNA reads TGTGCCAGCAGCTTACGGGGTCCCACGGGCACTGAAGCTTTCTTT. It translates to CASSLRGPTGTEAFF.

The chain links TRBV2 to TRBJ1-4; D is ambiguous. The CDR3 runs to 14 residues. CDR1 SNHLY and CDR2 FYNNEI come from the germline V gene. Trimming pared 1 base from V and 8 bases from J, leaving 11 bases between. CDR3: CASSEEALGEKLFF. CDR3 nucleotide sequence: TGTGCCAGCAGTGAAGAGGCCTTAGGGGAAAAACTGTTTTTT.

The V call is TRBV6-5, the J call TRBJ1-2; TRBD1 matches at 11 bases. The ends lost 4 bases at V and 2 bases at J; junction bases unmatched: 3. Germline V gives CDR1 MNHEY, CDR2 SVGAGI. The CDR3 sequence is 15 residues long. The CDR3 protein is CASSSDRGPNYGYTF. The CDR3 coding sequence is TGTGCCAGCAGTTCGGACAGGGGGCCGAACTATGGCTACACCTTC.

V is TRBV29-1 and J is TRBJ2-1, with D tentatively TRBD2 (6 bases). This CDR3 is built from 14 residues. The germline CDR1 and CDR2 sequences are SQVTM and ANQGSEA. Trimming shortened V by 3 bases and J by 6 bases, and 15 bases separated the two germline ends. The CDR3 sequence is CSVELRLVLNEQFF. Here the CDR3 DNA reads TGCAGCGTTGAGCTACGACTAGTTCTCAATGAGCAGTTCTTC.

This chain joins TRBV4-3 and TRBJ1-3; TRBD1 is a possible D gene (5 bases). CDR1 LGHNA and CDR2 YSLEER come from the germline V gene. This CDR3 has 17 residues. With 0 bases removed from V and 3 bases from J, the gap between germline ends came to 15 bases. CDR3 loop: CASSQDSRVLYGNTIYF. The CDR3 coding sequence is TGCGCCAGCAGCCAAGATTCCAGGGTTCTATATGGAAACACCATATATTTT.

With regard to this clone: At one end, the junction sequence differs from germline, possibly due to a read error. This chain connects TRBV5-6 to TRBJ2-3; 13 bases are shared with TRBD2. This CDR3 has 12 amino acids. The germline gives CDR1 SGHDT, CDR2 YYEEEE. CDR3 protein: CASSILAGGGNF. Here the CDR3 DNA reads TGTGCCAGCAGCATACTAGCGGGAGGGGGCAATTTT.

The rearrangement links TRBV10-2 to TRBJ2-2; the D call may be TRBD1 or TRBD2 (5 bases each). Germline values: CDR1 WSHSY, CDR2 SAAADI. V shed 8 bases and J shed 5 bases, with 15 bases lying between them. This CDR3 has 14 amino acids. For the CDR3, the DNA is TGCGCCAGCGGGACCCAACGGGGAACCGGGGAGCTGTTTTTT. Residues: CASGTQRGTGELFF.

The chain joins TRBV27 to TRBJ2-7; possible D gene TRBD2, 5 bases. V shed 4 bases and J shed 5 bases, with 9 bases lying between them. Germline-derived CDR1 and CDR2 are MNHEY and SMNVEV (reference sequence). The CDR3 extends over 12 amino acids. CDR3 sequence: CASSSTRDEQYF. In DNA, the CDR3 is TGTGCCAGCAGTTCAACTAGGGACGAGCAGTACTTC.

The CDR3 is CASSWGSTNTGELFF. The CDR3 nucleotides read TGCGCCAGCAGCTGGGGGTCTACGAACACCGGGGAGCTGTTTTTT. The chain links TRBV5-1 to TRBJ2-2, with D possibly called TRBD1 or TRBD2 (5 bases each). V shed 3 bases and J shed 0 bases, with 9 bases lying between them. CDR1 and CDR2 from the germline V gene are SGHRS and YFSETQ. The CDR3 contains 15 residues.

About this clone: A read error may account for a junction end that differs from germline. The chain couples TRBV10-1 to TRBJ2-2; D possibly corresponds to TRBD2 (6 bases). This CDR3 spans 15 amino acids. CDR1 is WNHNN, CDR2 SYGVQD, per germline (reference sequence). Here the CDR3 reads CASSDSGGNAGELFF. The CDR3 DNA reads TGCGCCAGCAGTGATTCAGGAGGGAACGCCGGGGAGCTGTTTTTT.

This chain uses TRBV6-1 with TRBJ1-3, with a possible D match to TRBD1 (5 bases). V lost 4 bases and J 0 bases, leaving 13 bases between the germline ends. Per germline, CDR1 MNHNS and CDR2 SASEGT. The CDR3 runs to 16 residues. In nucleotides, the CDR3 is TGTGCCAGCAGTGGAACGTCGGGGGGCTCTGGAAACACCATATATTTT. It encodes CASSGTSGGSGNTIYF.